The rows below give T cell receptor beta chains drawn from one sample of a study of identical twins. TCRdb reprocessed the 5' RACE reads with MiXCR, giving one entry per CDR3 protein. The data hold about 920,000 distinct CDR3 sequences, with around 12% observed a single time. The data were also submitted as part of a second study, on yellow fever vaccine responses in identical twins.

Sequencing used PBMCs. The receptors here all came from a young woman in good health. The CDR3 runs from the conserved cysteine through the conserved F or W. The D gene is left open where the match is weak. A clone size is listed for some rows: how often the clone was seen (once, few, many), or a class if it is expanded.

>TRBJ1-2|-|TRBV6-1|-
TGTGCCAGCACCCCGGTGTACCGGCTGGACTATGGCTACACCTTC
CASTPVYRLDYGYTF
>TRBJ2-1|-|TRBV12-3/TRBV12-4|TRBD2
TGTGCCAGCAGTTTGACTAGCGGGATGAACTACAATGAGCAGTTCTTC
CASSLTSGMNYNEQFF
>TRBJ1-2|-|TRBV7-9|-
TGTGCCAGCAGCCATTCACAGGGCTATGGCTACACCTTC
CASSHSQGYGYTF
>TRBJ1-2|few|TRBV5-6|-
TGTGCCAGCAGACGGGACATTTCTAACTATGGCTACACCTTC
CASRRDISNYGYTF
>TRBJ2-1|-|TRBV3-1|TRBD2
TGTGCCAGCAGCCCCCCCCGGACTAGCGGGGCTATATCCTACAATGAGCAGTTCTTC
CASSPPRTSGAISYNEQFF
>TRBJ2-7|few|TRBV18|TRBD1
TGTGCCGGCGCGTCGACAGGGGGCACAGACTACGAGCAGTACTTC
CAGASTGGTDYEQYF
>TRBJ2-3|few|TRBV4-1|-
TGCGCCAGCAGTCGGGAATCGGGGGATACGCAGTATTTT
CASSRESGDTQYF
>TRBJ2-2|-|TRBV20-1|-
TGCAGTGCTAGAGATCCGGGAATCGGGGACACCGGGGAGCTGTTTTTT
CSARDPGIGDTGELFF
>TRBJ1-4|-|TRBV5-1|TRBD1
TGCGCCAGCAGCCGCGGACAGGGAAAGGATGAAAAACTGTTTTTT
CASSRGQGKDEKLFF
>TRBJ1-2|few|TRBV7-2|-
TGTGCCAGCAGCTTAGTACCCTACACAGGTGGTGGCTACACCTTC
CASSLVPYTGGGYTF
>TRBJ2-1|few|TRBV20-1|-
TGCAGTGCTAGGCAGGAGCGGATCTCCTACAATGAGCAGTTCTTC
CSARQERISYNEQFF
>TRBJ1-3|few|TRBV20-1|TRBD1
TGCAGTGCTAGAGATGGGGCACAGGGGAATGGAAACACCATATATTTT
CSARDGAQGNGNTIYF
>TRBJ1-1|few|TRBV29-1|-
TGCAGCGGCTTACGAGGGCCTGGCACTGAAGCTTTCTTT
CSGLRGPGTEAFF
>TRBJ2-5|-|TRBV12-3/TRBV12-4|TRBD2
TGTGCCAGCAGTCCGGATAGCGGGGGGCTAGAGACCCAGTACTTC
CASSPDSGGLETQYF
>TRBJ2-1|few|TRBV15|-
TGTGCCACCAGCCAAGGGAGACAGTCCGCTGAGCAGTTCTTC
CATSQGRQSAEQFF
>TRBJ2-2|many|TRBV4-1|-
TGCGCCAGCAGCCAAGAACGCGGGATCACCGGGGAGCTGTTTTTT
CASSQERGITGELFF
>TRBJ2-7|few|TRBV24-1|-
TGTGCCACCAGTGATTGGACTTCCTACGAGCAGTACTTC
CATSDWTSYEQYF
>TRBJ2-7|-|TRBV14|-
TGTGCCAGCAGCCCCGGCCCTTTTAAGGGGTACGAGCAGTACTTC
CASSPGPFKGYEQYF
>TRBJ1-1|-|TRBV2|-
TGTGCCAGCAGGGCCGGGACACCGAACACTGAAGCTTTCTTT
CASRAGTPNTEAFF
>TRBJ2-1|-|TRBV12-3/TRBV12-4|TRBD2
TGTGCCAGCAGTCCTAGCGGGACCCTTTACAATGAGCAGTTCTTC
CASSPSGTLYNEQFF
>TRBJ2-3|few|TRBV6-5|-
TGTGCCAGCAGTTACTCTCGGATGAGCACAGATACGCAGTATTTT
CASSYSRMSTDTQYF
>TRBJ2-3|-|TRBV10-3|TRBD2
TGTGCCATCAGCCCAATGACTAGCGGGAGAGAAGATACGCAGTATTTT
CAISPMTSGREDTQYF
>TRBJ2-1|-|TRBV12-5|-
TGTGCTAGTGGTTTGGCCCCCCAAGGGGGCGGGAGATCCTACAATGAGCAGTTCTTC
CASGLAPQGGGRSYNEQFF
>TRBJ2-5|few|TRBV5-4|-
TGTGCCAGCAGCTTGGCCCTCATAGGGGCGGCAGAGACCCAGTACTTC
CASSLALIGAAETQYF
>TRBJ2-3|-|TRBV6-6|-
TGTGCCAGCATGGGTACCACAGATACGCAGTATTTT
CASMGTTDTQYF
>TRBJ2-1|few|TRBV12-3/TRBV12-4|TRBD2
TGTGCCAGCAGTCTGACTAGCGGGGGGGCCCGAAATGAGCAGTTCTTC
CASSLTSGGARNEQFF
>TRBJ1-5|-|TRBV19|-
TGTGCCAGTAGTACGGTGGATGGGGGCAATCAGCCCCAGCATTTT
CASSTVDGGNQPQHF
>TRBJ1-2|-|TRBV7-8|-
TGTGCCAGCAGCCCTATCACAGGGATGGATGGCTACACCTTC
CASSPITGMDGYTF
>TRBJ2-7|-|TRBV12-3/TRBV12-4|-
TGTGCCAGCAGTCAGCCCCGGAGCGGGCAGAGAGACGAGCAGTACTTC
CASSQPRSGQRDEQYF
>TRBJ2-2|many|TRBV6-4|-
TGTGCCAGCAGTGACGTCGCGGCGGCCGGGGAGCTGTTTTTT
CASSDVAAAGELFF
>TRBJ2-7|-|TRBV20-1|TRBD1
TGCAGTGCCGGACAGGGGTTGATCTACGAGCAGTACTTC
CSAGQGLIYEQYF
>TRBJ2-2|few|TRBV29-1|-
TGCAGCGTCCCCGGTTCGGGGGAGCTGTTTTTT
CSVPGSGELFF
>TRBJ2-1|few|TRBV20-1|TRBD2
TGCAGTGCTAGAGGGATACTAGCGGGAGATGGCTACAATGAGCAGTTCTTC
CSARGILAGDGYNEQFF
>TRBJ2-2|-|TRBV25-1|TRBD1
TGTGCCAGCAGTGTGACAGGGGTCTACACCGGGGAGCTGTTTTTT
CASSVTGVYTGELFF
>TRBJ1-5|-|TRBV6-1|-
TGTGCCAGCAGACCCTACAGGGACGTAAGCAATCAGCCCCAGCATTTT
CASRPYRDVSNQPQHF
>TRBJ2-3|few|TRBV6-1|-
TGTGCCAGCAGTGAAGCTGCCCGGACTACCAGCACAGATACGCAGTATTTT
CASSEAARTTSTDTQYF
>TRBJ2-1|-|TRBV11-2|TRBD2
TGTGCCAGCAGCTTCCCCCTAGCGGGGGGCTACAATGAGCAGTTCTTC
CASSFPLAGGYNEQFF
>TRBJ1-1|many|TRBV12-3/TRBV12-4|-
TGTGCCAGCACCGGGATAATGGTGAACACTGAAGCTTTCTTT
CASTGIMVNTEAFF
>TRBJ2-4|-|TRBV27|TRBD1
TGTGCCAGCAGTTCGGACAGGTCTTCTTACATTCAGTACTTC
CASSSDRSSYIQYF
>TRBJ2-3|-|TRBV12-3/TRBV12-4|TRBD1
TGTGCCAGCAGCGACAGGGGGATCACAGATACGCAGTATTTT
CASSDRGITDTQYF
>TRBJ2-3|few|TRBV11-2|TRBD2
TGTGCCAGCAGCCGGACTAGCGGGGAGCAGTATTTT
CASSRTSGEQYF
>TRBJ2-2|few|TRBV7-9|-
TGTGCCAGCAGCTATACACCAGGGACAGCGGGCGGGGAGCTGTTTTTT
CASSYTPGTAGGELFF
>TRBJ2-6|few|TRBV4-2|-
TGTGCCAGCAGCCACCGGGACATAAGCTCTGGGGCCAACGTCCTGACTTTC
CASSHRDISSGANVLTF
>TRBJ2-1|many|TRBV7-9|TRBD2
TGTGCCAGCAGCCGGGGACTAGCGGAGAACTACAATGAGCAGTTCTTC
CASSRGLAENYNEQFF
>TRBJ2-7|-|TRBV28|-
TGTGCCAGCAGTTTTTACTCCGGGACACCCTACGAGCAGTACTTC
CASSFYSGTPYEQYF
>TRBJ2-1|few|TRBV21-1|-
TGTGCCAGCAGCAACTCACCGAGTAGCGGGGGGTTCCCTCCCGATGAGCAGTTCTTC
CASSNSPSSGGFPPDEQFF
>TRBJ2-1|-|TRBV14|-
TGTGCCAGCAGCCAAGATGGGGGCGCCTCCTACAATGAGCAGTTCTTC
CASSQDGGASYNEQFF
>TRBJ2-3|-|TRBV3-1|TRBD1
TGTGCCAGCAGCCGGATGTCCTACAGGGGATCCACAGATACGCAGTATTTT
CASSRMSYRGSTDTQYF
>TRBJ2-5|few|TRBV20-1|TRBD2
TGCAGTGCTAGGGCTAGCGGGGGTCAAGAGACCCAGTACTTC
CSARASGGQETQYF
>TRBJ2-6|-|TRBV27|TRBD2
TGTGCCAGCAGTTTTAAGAGCGGGAGCTTCAATGGGGCCAACGTCCTGACTTTC
CASSFKSGSFNGANVLTF
>TRBJ2-6|-|TRBV6-5|-
TGTGCCAGCAGTAACCAAAACCCCGGGGCCAACGTCCTGACTTTC
CASSNQNPGANVLTF
>TRBJ1-1|few|TRBV7-9|-
TGTGCCAGCAGCTCGATTGAGGTTTCGAACACTGAAGCTTTCTTT
CASSSIEVSNTEAFF
>TRBJ2-3|-|TRBV5-1|-
TGCGCCAGCAGAGGGGCGGGGGCCACAGATACGCAGTATTTT
CASRGAGATDTQYF
>TRBJ2-5|few|TRBV10-3|TRBD2
TGTGCCATCAGTGACCGGATGAGCGGGGAGGAGACCCAGTACTTC
CAISDRMSGEETQYF
>TRBJ1-5|many|TRBV7-9|-
TGTGCCAGCAGCTTAGCGCGGGGAGGGGCTGACAATCAGCCCCAGCATTTT
CASSLARGGADNQPQHF
>TRBJ1-1|many|TRBV6-1|TRBD1
TGTGCCAGCAGTGAAGAAGTGACAGGGGCCACTGAAGCTTTCTTT
CASSEEVTGATEAFF
>TRBJ2-5|many|TRBV24-1|TRBD2
TGTGCCACCAGTTCTGCGGGGGGCAAGGAGACCCAGTACTTC
CATSSAGGKETQYF